This TCR beta chain was identified in a study of beta chain features in type 1 diabetes. The wider study: Healthy donors and patients showed comparable age, gender and cell yields.

The CDR3 spans 17 residues. Germline CDR1 reads MGHRA; CDR2 reads YSYEKL. Trimming took 5 bases from V and 6 from J; bases not matched to a gene: 18. Overall study results and limits: More deletions and fewer insertions at VDJ junctions were seen in type 1 diabetes patients. Any HLA type influence on TCRB rearrangement was left unresolved here. For Type 1 diabetes patients, all four CD4+ subsets carried TCRB CDR3s that were moderately but significantly shorter.

This clone has a single count. The target antigen is unknown. CD45RO/CCR7/CD25/CD127/CD95/CD27 staining was used to isolate CD4+ naive, central memory, regulatory and stem cell-like memory cells by sorting. Expressed TCRB transcripts were sequenced because the entire RNA isolate underwent reverse transcription. The table came from immunoSEQ multiplex PCR; TCRdb's copy has only in-frame clones and leaves some out. The sample has about 30,000 clones; less than 70% are singletons. Sequencing was done on a sample of Tregs from blood. This chain uses TRBV4-1 with TRBJ1-1; 7 bases line up with TRBD1. The TCR comes from a woman aged 18-29 years with type 1 diabetes. In nucleotides, the CDR3 is TGCGCCAGCAGCAGTGCAAGACGGGACAGCCCCAAGGCTGAAGCTTTCTTT. Translated, it gives CASSSARRDSPKAEAFF.